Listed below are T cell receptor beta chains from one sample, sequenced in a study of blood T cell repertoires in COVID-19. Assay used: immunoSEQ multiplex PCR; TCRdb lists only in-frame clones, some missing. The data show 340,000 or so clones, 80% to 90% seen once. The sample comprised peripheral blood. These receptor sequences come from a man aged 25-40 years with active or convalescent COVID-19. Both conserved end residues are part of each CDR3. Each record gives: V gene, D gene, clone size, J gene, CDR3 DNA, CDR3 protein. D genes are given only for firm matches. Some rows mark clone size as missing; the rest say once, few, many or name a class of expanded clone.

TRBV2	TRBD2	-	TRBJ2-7	TGTGCCAGCAGTGAGTGGTTAGCGGGACTCGACGAGCAGTACTTC	CASSEWLAGLDEQYF
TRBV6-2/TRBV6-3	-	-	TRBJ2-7	TGTGCCAGCAGCCCACAGGGCCGGCAGTACTTC	CASSPQGRQYF
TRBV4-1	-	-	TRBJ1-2	TGCGCCAGCAGCCAAGGGATGGAAACAGCGACCCGGGGTGGCTACACCTTC	CASSQGMETATRGGYTF
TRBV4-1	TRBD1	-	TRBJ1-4	TGCGCCAGCAAAGACAGGGCGGGAACTAATGAAAAACTGTTTTTT	CASKDRAGTNEKLFF
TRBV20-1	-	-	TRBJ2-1	TGCAGTGCTGGGGCTTACAATGAGCAGTTCTTC	CSAGAYNEQFF
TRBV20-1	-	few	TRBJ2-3	TGCAGTGCTGCAGCAGATACGCAGTATTTT	CSAAADTQYF
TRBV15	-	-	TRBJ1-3	TGTGCCACCAGCAGCCGGGGGTTCTCTGGAAACACCATATATTTT	CATSSRGFSGNTIYF
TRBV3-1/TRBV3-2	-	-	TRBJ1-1	TGTGCCAGCAGCCAAGCCCACATTACTGAAGCTTTCTTT	CASSQAHITEAFF
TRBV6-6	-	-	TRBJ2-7	TGTGCCAGCACAGGGGTTTACTACGAGCAGTACTTC	CASTGVYYEQYF
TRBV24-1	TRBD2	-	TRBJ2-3	TGTGCCACCAGTGAGCTAGCGGGAGATACGCAGTATTTT	CATSELAGDTQYF
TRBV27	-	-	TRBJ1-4	TGTGCCAGCAGGTCTGGGGGAGGGGTCGAAAAACTGTTTTTT	CASRSGGGVEKLFF
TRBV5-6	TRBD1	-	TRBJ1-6	TGTGCCAGCAGCTACATGACAGGGGAACATTCACCCCTCCACTTT	CASSYMTGEHSPLHF
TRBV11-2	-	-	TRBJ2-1	TGTGCCAGCAGCTTAGTACTAGTTAGTAGGTATGAGCAGTTCTTC	CASSLVLVSRYEQFF